This entry features one TCR beta chain sequence. Which antigen it targets is not known. No quality values exist for individual bases; no much larger clone is one base distant. The CDR3 holds 14 amino acids from the cysteine to the phenylalanine. The entry retains the CDR3 DNA only, 42 bases that are in frame from base 1. Via the germline V gene, CDR1 is MNHNS and CDR2 SASEGT. After removal of 5 bases from V and 7 bases from J, the junction retains 7 bases not matched to a gene. The source of the sample is a study of T cells after yellow fever vaccination (dated by TCRdb to 2018 to 2020). Notes on the research overall: Libraries from fractions with low cell numbers were prepared with the SMART-Seq v4 Ultra Low Input RNA kit. Bulk TCR alpha and beta repertoires were sequenced longitudinally to track T-cell clones before and after primary and booster YFV17D yellow fever vaccination. Two healthy male donors made up the cohort, one aged 18 to 29 years and the other aged 30 to 39 years. Bulk PBMC replicates and cell subsets were isolated from blood drawn at multiple timepoints before and after both primary and secondary immunization.

The treatment or condition tag for this specimen amounts to: live attenuated yellow fever vaccine strain. PBMCs were isolated from peripheral blood using a standard Ficoll-Paque protocol. Dynabeads CD4 and CD8 positive selection kits were used to isolate CD4 and CD8 T-cell fractions. TriZol was used to extract RNA from bulk PBMCs, CD4 and CD8 fractions, and dextramer-positive and dextramer-negative fractions. TCR cDNA was synthesized by 5'RACE template switching, through which a universal primer site and unique molecular identifiers were introduced. Priming for cDNA synthesis came from both the TCR alpha and TCR beta constant segments. Two PCR steps were used to amplify libraries, with sample barcodes and sequencing adapters being added in the second step. Sequencing of the libraries was done on either Illumina HiSeq 2500 (2x100 bp) or NovaSeq (2x150 bp). The paper's processing steps were these. MIGEC was used to demultiplex reads and collapse the reads into UMI consensus sequences, and MiXCR was used for V(D)J alignment. Vaccine-responding clonotypes were defined with edgeR using replicate PBMC samples, requiring FDR below 0.01 and a log2 fold change above 5 up to day 15. Each bulk clonotype was labeled CD4 or CD8 based on which sequenced repertoire, CD4 or CD8, contained the clonotype at higher abundance. The public reads were run again by TCRdb, first through fastp at Q25 and then through MiXCR, and only productive beta chains were kept. Under each unique CDR3 protein, matching rows form one entry showing the most common genes and DNA. For this entry, the V and J calls and clone size follow TCRdb and not the study's own pipeline. The sample contains over 200,000 distinct CDR3 sequences, around 6.7% of them found a single time. The ten most abundant clones make up approximately 1% of the sample.

General conclusions and limits of the study: Because only a couple of donors were included in the study, the extent to which the findings can be generalized is limited. A small share of clonotypes was detected in both CD4 and CD8 compartments, with the overlap likely arising from convergent recombination. Compared with the primary T-cell response, the secondary T-cell response was weaker but faster, peaking on day 5 rather than day 15. Most clones expanded after primary vaccination were re-detected after the booster (about 95% of CD4 and about 88% of CD8), suggesting broad memory maintenance. Because abundant contaminating clonotypes from the bulk population could be contained in FACS-sorted repertoires, computational filtering was required.

This clonotype was sampled from a man aged 25 to 40 who received the YFV17D yellow fever vaccine. The chain employs TRBV6-1 and TRBJ2-1, with TRBD1 identical over 8 junction bases. This specimen consisted of CD4+ T cells sorted from PBMCs, obtained on the day of the yellow fever booster vaccination. The DNA reads as follows: TGTGCCAGCAGTCCCCGGTACAGGGGGAATGAGCAGTTCTTC. This yields the protein CASSPRYRGNEQFF.